The rows below give T cell receptor beta chains drawn from one sample of a study of shared clonotypes between healthy human individuals. Method: immunoSEQ multiplex PCR; TCRdb's copy keeps in-frame clones and lacks some. Found here are a few hundred thousand clones, approximately 65% of them singletons; the top ten hold roughly 11%. Sequenced input: memory CD4+ T cells sorted from blood. Receptors originate from a man under 40 in good health. CDR3s include the opening cysteine and the closing phenylalanine or tryptophan. The D gene is left open where the match is weak. A clone size is listed for some rows: how often the clone was seen (once, few, many), or a class if it is expanded.

size	D	V	J	DNA	CDR3
.	.	TRBV7-3	TRBJ2-2	TGTGCCAGCAGCGTAGGAAGCGGGGAGCTGTTTTTT	CASSVGSGELFF
.	.	TRBV7-3	TRBJ1-1	TGTGCCAGCAGCGTCAGTAAAGGGGAAGCTTTCTTT	CASSVSKGEAFF
few	.	TRBV30	TRBJ1-1	TGTGCCTGGAAAAGACCGGGACATTTAGAGAACACTGAAGCTTTCTTT	CAWKRPGHLENTEAFF
.	.	TRBV29-1	TRBJ2-7	TGCAGCGTTTGGCGGGGCACCTACGAGCAGTACTTC	CSVWRGTYEQYF
.	.	TRBV6-5	TRBJ2-3	TGTGCCAGCTTTTCCGCTTCGATTTTCTCAGATACGCAGTATTTT	CASFSASIFSDTQYF
.	TRBD2	TRBV19	TRBJ2-7	TGTGCCAGTAGTGTAGCGGGAGGCCGCCTGGGGCAGTACTTC	CASSVAGGRLGQYF
.	.	TRBV7-8	TRBJ1-4	TGTGCCAGCGCATCGGGGCCTAGAGAAAAACTGTTTTTT	CASASGPREKLFF
many	.	TRBV9	TRBJ2-3	TGTGCCAGCAGACGGGGGCAAGGCACAGATACGCAGTATTTT	CASRRGQGTDTQYF
.	TRBD2	TRBV4-2	TRBJ2-1	TGTGCCAGCAGCCCGGGACTAGCGGACATCTACAATGAGCAGTTCTTC	CASSPGLADIYNEQFF
few	TRBD1	TRBV10-3	TRBJ1-2	TGTGCCATCAGTGAGTCGATCGGACAGGGGAGCTATGGCTACACCTTC	CAISESIGQGSYGYTF
.	.	TRBV28	TRBJ2-2	TGTGCCAGCACCGGGCCTCGAGGGACCGGGGAGCTGTTTTTT	CASTGPRGTGELFF
.	.	TRBV5-4	TRBJ2-3	TGTGCCAGCAGCCGAAGACTCGTGGTGGGGGATACGCAGTATTTT	CASSRRLVVGDTQYF
.	.	TRBV14	TRBJ1-1	TGTGCCAGCAGCCAAGGGGTTACTGAAGCTTTCTTT	CASSQGVTEAFF
few	.	TRBV28	TRBJ2-2	TGTGCCAGCAGCCCGCCCCCCGGGGAGCTGTTTTTT	CASSPPPGELFF
few	.	TRBV20-1	TRBJ1-2	TGCAGTGCGAGGGACAACGAGGGCTACACCTTC	CSARDNEGYTF
.	.	TRBV18	TRBJ2-1	TGTGCCAGCTCGACTGGGCGAGAGCAGTTCTTC	CASSTGREQFF
.	.	TRBV5-1	TRBJ2-3	TGCGCCAGCAGCGTCACGGGAACCCACACAGATACGCAGTATTTT	CASSVTGTHTDTQYF
.	.	TRBV7-8	TRBJ2-7	TGTGCCAGCAGCTTAGCGCGTCACATTTACGAGCAGTACTTC	CASSLARHIYEQYF
.	TRBD2	TRBV5-4	TRBJ2-2	TGTGCCAGCACCTTAGCGGGAGTACGCACCGGGGAGCTGTTTTTT	CASTLAGVRTGELFF
.	.	TRBV5-1	TRBJ2-2	TGCGCCAGCACTGTGGGGGGCGCGTTGGCCGGGGAGCTGTTTTTT	CASTVGGALAGELFF
.	.	TRBV27	TRBJ2-1	TGTGCCAGCAGTGGACGGCACAATGAGCAGTTCTTC	CASSGRHNEQFF
few	.	TRBV6-1	TRBJ1-2	TGTGCCAGCACCGGGGCCGGCTATGGCTACACCTTC	CASTGAGYGYTF
few	TRBD2	TRBV7-9	TRBJ2-2	TGTGCCAGCGCACTAGCGCTTACCGGGGAGCTGTTTTTT	CASALALTGELFF
many	TRBD2	TRBV4-2	TRBJ2-1	TGTGCCAGCAGCCAATCCCGGACTAGCGGGGGCAATGAGCAGTTCTTC	CASSQSRTSGGNEQFF
.	.	TRBV7-9	TRBJ2-3	TGTGCCAGCAGCTTAGCAGGTGCCAGCACAGATACGCAGTATTTT	CASSLAGASTDTQYF
.	.	TRBV11-2	TRBJ2-1	TGTGCCAGCAGCTTGATCATCCTGAACAATGAGCAGTTCTTC	CASSLIILNNEQFF
.	.	TRBV5-1	TRBJ2-1	TGCGCCAGCAGCTTGACGGGGAATGAGCAGTTCTTC	CASSLTGNEQFF
.	.	TRBV7-9	TRBJ1-5	TGTGCCAGCAGCTTGGGCGGGGGTAATCAGCCCCAGCATTTT	CASSLGGGNQPQHF
.	.	TRBV5-4	TRBJ1-1	TGTGCCAGCAGCGGAGGGACCCTGGGGGGCACTGAAGCTTTCTTT	CASSGGTLGGTEAFF
once	.	TRBV7-8	TRBJ2-3	TGTGCCAGCAGCCCTCGGACAGAGAACACCTACACAGATACGCAGTATTTT	CASSPRTENTYTDTQYF
.	TRBD2	TRBV18	TRBJ2-2	TGTGCCAGCTCTCCGACTAGCGGGAATAACGGGGAGCTGTTTTTT	CASSPTSGNNGELFF
few	.	TRBV7-3	TRBJ2-5	TGTGCCAGCAGCTCCCAGGTTGGAGAGACCCAGTACTTC	CASSSQVGETQYF
.	TRBD1	TRBV19	TRBJ1-2	TGTGCCAGTAGTCCGCGGACAGGGGGCACCTATGGCTACACCTTC	CASSPRTGGTYGYTF
.	.	TRBV7-7	TRBJ2-5	TGTGCCAGCAGCTCAGGGGTGGGGGTAGAGACCCAGTACTTC	CASSSGVGVETQYF
few	TRBD2	TRBV7-3	TRBJ2-2	TGTGCCAGCAGCTTCGGGAGGGATACCGGGGAGCTGTTTTTT	CASSFGRDTGELFF
few	.	TRBV2	TRBJ2-7	TGTGCCAGCAGTGACCCCCACTGGGCAGGGAGTTCCTACGAGCAGTACTTC	CASSDPHWAGSSYEQYF
few	.	TRBV5-8	TRBJ1-2	TGTGCCAGCAGCTTGAAAGGGTATGGCTACACCTTC	CASSLKGYGYTF
once	.	TRBV6-1	TRBJ1-1	TGTGCCAGCAACCGACACGCCGACAGGAACACTGAAGCTTTCTTT	CASNRHADRNTEAFF
.	.	TRBV20-1	TRBJ2-7	TGCAGTGCTGTATCGAGCGAGCAGTACTTC	CSAVSSEQYF
.	.	TRBV5-5	TRBJ1-2	TGTGCCAGCAGCTTGGTATGGGGGAGCTACACCTTC	CASSLVWGSYTF
few	TRBD1	TRBV6-1	TRBJ1-2	TGTGCCAGCAGTGACGGAAACCAGGGGGTCTATGGCTACACCTTC	CASSDGNQGVYGYTF
.	TRBD1	TRBV7-2	TRBJ1-2	TGTGCCAGCAGCTACCGGACAGGGGGCGCGGATGGCTACACCTTC	CASSYRTGGADGYTF
.	.	TRBV28	TRBJ2-3	TGTGCCAGCAGTTTCAGCCTGACAGGACGAAGCACAGATACGCAGTATTTT	CASSFSLTGRSTDTQYF
.	.	TRBV6-4	TRBJ2-2	TGTGCCAGCAGTGTCGGGCTGCCAGGCCGCGGGGAGCTGTTTTTT	CASSVGLPGRGELFF
.	.	TRBV5-4	TRBJ2-2	TGTGCCAGCCACTCAGGGGGGAGATGGACCGGGGAGCTGTTTTTT	CASHSGGRWTGELFF
once	.	TRBV5-8	TRBJ2-2	TGTGCCAGCAGCTCGGGACTTCTTTACACCGGGGAGCTGTTTTTT	CASSSGLLYTGELFF
few	.	TRBV19	TRBJ1-1	TGTGCCAGTCAGGGTATTCGGAACACTGAAGCTTTCTTT	CASQGIRNTEAFF
.	TRBD2	TRBV5-1	TRBJ2-5	TGCGCCAGCAGCTTGGGAACTAGCGGACCCGAGACCCAGTACTTC	CASSLGTSGPETQYF
.	TRBD1	TRBV10-3	TRBJ2-2	TGTGCCATCAATGACAGGGGGGACACCGGGGAGCTGTTTTTT	CAINDRGDTGELFF
.	TRBD1	TRBV11-1	TRBJ2-1	TGTGCCAGTACCGGGACAGGCTACAATGAGCAGTTCTTC	CASTGTGYNEQFF
.	.	TRBV6-5	TRBJ1-5	TGTGCCAGCAGTTCAGAGTTCTCTAATCAGCCCCAGCATTTT	CASSSEFSNQPQHF
once	.	TRBV10-3	TRBJ2-7	TGTGCCATCACAACAGGTGCAACCTACGAGCAGTACTTC	CAITTGATYEQYF
.	TRBD1	TRBV7-9	TRBJ1-2	TGTGCCAGCAGCCCAGGCCCGGGACAGGGAGGCTATGGCTACACCTTC	CASSPGPGQGGYGYTF
.	.	TRBV6-5	TRBJ2-2	TGTGCCAGCAGGTGGGGGAGATCCACCGGGGAGCTGTTTTTT	CASRWGRSTGELFF
few	TRBD1	TRBV11-2	TRBJ2-2	TGTGCCAGCAGCTGGGGGACAGGGGCCACCGGGGAGCTGTTTTTT	CASSWGTGATGELFF
few	TRBD1	TRBV6-6	TRBJ1-2	TGTGCCAGCAGCTTATCACCGGGACAGGGGTACTATGGCTACACCTTC	CASSLSPGQGYYGYTF
.	.	TRBV11-3	TRBJ2-2	TGTGCCAGCAGCCAAATAAATTGGGGGAACACCGGGGAGCTGTTTTTT	CASSQINWGNTGELFF
.	TRBD1	TRBV6-1	TRBJ2-7	TGTGCCAGCACGGAGACAGGGAGCGGCTCCTACGAGCAGTACTTC	CASTETGSGSYEQYF